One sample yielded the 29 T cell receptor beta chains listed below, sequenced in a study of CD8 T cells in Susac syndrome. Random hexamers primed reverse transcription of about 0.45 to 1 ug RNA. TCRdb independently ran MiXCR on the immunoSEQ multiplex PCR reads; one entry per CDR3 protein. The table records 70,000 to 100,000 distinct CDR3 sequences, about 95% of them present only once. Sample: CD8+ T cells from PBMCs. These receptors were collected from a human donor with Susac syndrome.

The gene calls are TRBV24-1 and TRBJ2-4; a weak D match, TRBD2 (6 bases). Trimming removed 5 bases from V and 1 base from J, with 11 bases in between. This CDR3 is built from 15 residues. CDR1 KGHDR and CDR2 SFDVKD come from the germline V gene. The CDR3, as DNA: TGTGCCACCAGTGCGGGAGTTTTGGCCAAAAACATTCAGTACTTC. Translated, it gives CATSAGVLAKNIQYF.

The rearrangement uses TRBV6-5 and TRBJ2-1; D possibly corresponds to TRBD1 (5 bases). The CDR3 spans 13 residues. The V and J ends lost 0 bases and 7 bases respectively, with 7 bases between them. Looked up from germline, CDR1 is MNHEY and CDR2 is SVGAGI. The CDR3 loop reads CASSYSQGNEQFF. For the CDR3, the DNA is TGTGCCAGCAGTTACTCTCAGGGAAATGAGCAGTTCTTC.

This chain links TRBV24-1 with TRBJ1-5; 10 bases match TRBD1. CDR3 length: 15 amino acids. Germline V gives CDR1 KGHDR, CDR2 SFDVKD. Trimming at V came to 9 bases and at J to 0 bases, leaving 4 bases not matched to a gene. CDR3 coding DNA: TGTGCCACCGGGACAGGGGCCTATAGCAATCAGCCCCAGCATTTT. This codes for CATGTGAYSNQPQHF.

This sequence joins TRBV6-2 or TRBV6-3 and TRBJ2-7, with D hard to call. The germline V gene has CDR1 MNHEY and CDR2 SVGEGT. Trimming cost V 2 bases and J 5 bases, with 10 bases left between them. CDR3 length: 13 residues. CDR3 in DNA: TGTGCCAGCAGTTACGGGAAACGAAACGAGCAGTACTTC. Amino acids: CASSYGKRNEQYF.

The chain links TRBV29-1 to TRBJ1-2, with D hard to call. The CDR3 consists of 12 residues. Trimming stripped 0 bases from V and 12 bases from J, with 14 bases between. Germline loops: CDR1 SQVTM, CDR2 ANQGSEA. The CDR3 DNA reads TGCAGCGTTGAAGATCATCCGTGGAAGGACACCTTC. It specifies CSVEDHPWKDTF.

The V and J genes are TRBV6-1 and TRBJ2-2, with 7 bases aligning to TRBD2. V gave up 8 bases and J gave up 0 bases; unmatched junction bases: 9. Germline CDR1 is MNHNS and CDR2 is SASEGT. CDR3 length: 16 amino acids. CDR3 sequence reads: CASFNSGYANTGELFF. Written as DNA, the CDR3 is TGTGCCAGCTTCAATAGCGGGTATGCGAACACCGGGGAGCTGTTTTTT.

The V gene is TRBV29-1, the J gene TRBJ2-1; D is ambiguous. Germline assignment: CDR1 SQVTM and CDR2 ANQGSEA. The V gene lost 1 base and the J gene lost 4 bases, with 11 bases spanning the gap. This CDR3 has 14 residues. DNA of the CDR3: TGCAGCGTTGAAGGGGCAAACCGGTACAATGAGCAGTTCTTC. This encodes CSVEGANRYNEQFF.

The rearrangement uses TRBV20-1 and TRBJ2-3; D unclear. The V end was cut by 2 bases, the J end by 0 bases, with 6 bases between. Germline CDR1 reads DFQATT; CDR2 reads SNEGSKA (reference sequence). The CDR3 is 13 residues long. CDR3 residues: CSARLDSTDTQYF. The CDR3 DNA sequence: TGCAGTGCTAGACTAGATAGCACAGATACGCAGTATTTT.

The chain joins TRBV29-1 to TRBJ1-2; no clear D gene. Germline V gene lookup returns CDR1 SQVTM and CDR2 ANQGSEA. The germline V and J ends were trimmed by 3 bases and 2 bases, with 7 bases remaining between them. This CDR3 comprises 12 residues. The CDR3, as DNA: TGCAGCGTTGACCCGTCAAACTATGGCTACACCTTC. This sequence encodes CSVDPSNYGYTF.

The CDR3 here is CASTTTGYQPQHF. The CDR3 DNA reads as TGTGCCAGCACCACCACAGGGTATCAGCCCCAGCATTTT. The rearrangement uses TRBV6-2 or TRBV6-3 and TRBJ1-5; maybe TRBD1 (6 bases). V lost 7 bases and J 5 bases, leaving 12 bases between the germline ends. From germline, CDR1 is MNHEY and CDR2 SVGEGT. The CDR3 runs to 13 residues.

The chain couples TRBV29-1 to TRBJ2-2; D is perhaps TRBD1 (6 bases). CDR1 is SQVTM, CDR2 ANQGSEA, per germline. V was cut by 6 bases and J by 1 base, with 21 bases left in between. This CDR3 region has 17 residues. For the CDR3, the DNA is TGCAGCGTCACAGGGTCACGGGATGGTTTGAACACCGGGGAGCTGTTTTTT. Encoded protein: CSVTGSRDGLNTGELFF.

DNA for the CDR3: TGCAGCGTTGCGGCAGTTAACTATGGCTACACCTTC. Protein: CSVAAVNYGYTF. The chain recombines TRBV29-1 with TRBJ1-2, with D hard to call. The CDR3 is 12 amino acids. Trimming shortened V by 4 bases and J by 1 base, and 7 bases separated the two germline ends. The germline CDR1 and CDR2 sequences are SQVTM and ANQGSEA.

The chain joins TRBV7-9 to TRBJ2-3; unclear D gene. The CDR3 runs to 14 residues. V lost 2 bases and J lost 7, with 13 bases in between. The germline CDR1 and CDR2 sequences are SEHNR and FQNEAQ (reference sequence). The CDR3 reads CASSLLDISNTQYF. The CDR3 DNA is TGTGCCAGCAGCTTACTCGACATCTCAAATACGCAGTATTTT.

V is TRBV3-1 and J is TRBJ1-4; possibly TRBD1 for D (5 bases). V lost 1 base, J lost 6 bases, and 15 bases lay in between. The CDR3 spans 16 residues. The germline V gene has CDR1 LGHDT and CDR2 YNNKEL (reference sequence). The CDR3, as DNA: TGTGCCAGCAGCCAAGGAACCGGGACTCAGGATGAAAAACTGTTTTTT. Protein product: CASSQGTGTQDEKLFF.

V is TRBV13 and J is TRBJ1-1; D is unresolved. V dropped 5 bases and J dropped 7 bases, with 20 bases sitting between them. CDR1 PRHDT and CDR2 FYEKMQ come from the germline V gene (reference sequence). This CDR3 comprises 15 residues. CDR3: CASSLQVAGDGEAFF. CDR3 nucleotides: TGTGCCAGCAGCCTCCAGGTCGCTGGTGATGGTGAAGCTTTCTTT.

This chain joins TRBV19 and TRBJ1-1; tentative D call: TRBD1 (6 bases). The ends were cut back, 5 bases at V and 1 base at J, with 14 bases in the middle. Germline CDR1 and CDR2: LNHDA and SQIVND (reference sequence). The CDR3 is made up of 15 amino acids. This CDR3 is CASSDPWTANTEAFF. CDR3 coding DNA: TGTGCCAGTAGTGACCCCTGGACAGCGAACACTGAAGCTTTCTTT.

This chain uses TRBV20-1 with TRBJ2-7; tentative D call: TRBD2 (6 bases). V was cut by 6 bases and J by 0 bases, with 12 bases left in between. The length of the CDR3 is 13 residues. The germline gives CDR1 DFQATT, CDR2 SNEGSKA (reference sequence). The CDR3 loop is CSAIAEISYEQYF. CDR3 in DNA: TGCAGTGCGATAGCGGAAATCTCCTACGAGCAGTACTTC.

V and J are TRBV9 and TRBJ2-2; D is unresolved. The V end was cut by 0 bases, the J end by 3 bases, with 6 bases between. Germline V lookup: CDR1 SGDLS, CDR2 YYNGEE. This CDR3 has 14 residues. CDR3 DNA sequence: TGTGCCAGCAGCGTAGGTGGCGACACCGGGGAGCTGTTTTTT. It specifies CASSVGGDTGELFF.

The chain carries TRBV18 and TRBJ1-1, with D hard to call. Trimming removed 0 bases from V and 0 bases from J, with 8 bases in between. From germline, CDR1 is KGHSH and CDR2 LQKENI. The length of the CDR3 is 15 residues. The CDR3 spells CASSPPGYMNTEAFF. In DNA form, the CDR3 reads TGTGCCAGCTCACCACCGGGGTACATGAACACTGAAGCTTTCTTT.

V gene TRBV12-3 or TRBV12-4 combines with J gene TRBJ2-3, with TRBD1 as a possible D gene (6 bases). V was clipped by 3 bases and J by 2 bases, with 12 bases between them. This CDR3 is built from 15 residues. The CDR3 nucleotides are TGTGCCAGCAGTTTCAGGGGCCTTATCACAGATACGCAGTATTTT. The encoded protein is CASSFRGLITDTQYF.

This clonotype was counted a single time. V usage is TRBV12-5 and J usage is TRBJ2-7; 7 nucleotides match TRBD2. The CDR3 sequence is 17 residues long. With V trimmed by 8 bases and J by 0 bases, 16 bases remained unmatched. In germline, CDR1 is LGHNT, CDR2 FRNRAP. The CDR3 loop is CASPRWASGDPSYEQYF. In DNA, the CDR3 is TGTGCTAGTCCCCGCTGGGCTAGCGGAGACCCCTCCTACGAGCAGTACTTC. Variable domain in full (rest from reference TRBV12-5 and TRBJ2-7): DARVTQTPRHKVTEMGQEVTMRCQPILGHNTVFWYRQTMMQGLELLAYFRNRAPLDDSGMPKDRFSAEMPDATLATLKIQPSEPRDSAVYFCASPRWASGDPSYEQYFGPGTRLTVT.

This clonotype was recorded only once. In nucleotides, the CDR3 is TGTGCCAGCTCACCATGGGGCGGGGCTAAAAACATTCAGTACTTC. Translating it yields CASSPWGGAKNIQYF. The genes are TRBV18 and TRBJ2-4, with D perhaps TRBD2 (6 bases). The CDR3 covers 15 residues. The germline V and J ends were trimmed by 2 bases and 4 bases, with 12 bases remaining between them. Per the germline V gene, CDR1 is KGHSH and CDR2 is LQKENI. The full variable domain, rest sourced from reference TRBV18 and TRBJ2-4, is NAGVMQNPRHLVRRRGQEARLRCSPMKGHSHVYWYRQLPEEGLKFMVYLQKENIIDESGMPKERFSAEFPKEGPSILRIQQVVRGDSAAYFCASSPWGGAKNIQYFGAGTRLSVL.

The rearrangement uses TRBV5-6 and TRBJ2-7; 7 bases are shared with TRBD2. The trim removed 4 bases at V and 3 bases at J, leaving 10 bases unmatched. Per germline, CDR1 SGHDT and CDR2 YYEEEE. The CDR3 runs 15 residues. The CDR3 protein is CASSPLAGEVYEQYF. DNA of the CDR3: TGTGCCAGCAGCCCTTTGGCGGGAGAAGTCTACGAGCAGTACTTC.

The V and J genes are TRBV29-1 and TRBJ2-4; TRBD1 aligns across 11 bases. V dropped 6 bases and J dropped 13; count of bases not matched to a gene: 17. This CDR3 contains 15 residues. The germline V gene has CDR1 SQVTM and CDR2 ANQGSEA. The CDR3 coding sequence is TGCAGCGTCTATACCGGGACAGGGGGAATGGGTCTGCAGTACTTC. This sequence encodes CSVYTGTGGMGLQYF. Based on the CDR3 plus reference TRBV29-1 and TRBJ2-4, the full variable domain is SAVISQKPSRDICQRGTSLTIQCQVDSQVTMMFWYRQQPGQSLTLIATANQGSEATYESGFVIDKFPISRPNLTFSTLTVSNMSPEDSSIYLCSVYTGTGGMGLQYFGAGTRLSVL.

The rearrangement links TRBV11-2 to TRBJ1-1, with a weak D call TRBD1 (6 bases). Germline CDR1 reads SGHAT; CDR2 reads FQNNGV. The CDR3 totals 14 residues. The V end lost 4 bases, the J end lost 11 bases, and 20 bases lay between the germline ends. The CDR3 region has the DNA TGTGCCAGCAGCTCCGCGGCAGGGGACCCTGCGGCTTTCTTT. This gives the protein CASSSAAGDPAAFF.

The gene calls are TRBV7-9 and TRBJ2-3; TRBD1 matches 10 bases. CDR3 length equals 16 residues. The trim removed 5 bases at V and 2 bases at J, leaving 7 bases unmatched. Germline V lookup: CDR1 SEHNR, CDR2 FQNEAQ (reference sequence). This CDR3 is CASSPRTGGATDTQYF. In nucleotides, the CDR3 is TGTGCCAGCAGCCCCCGGACAGGGGGGGCCACAGATACGCAGTATTTT.

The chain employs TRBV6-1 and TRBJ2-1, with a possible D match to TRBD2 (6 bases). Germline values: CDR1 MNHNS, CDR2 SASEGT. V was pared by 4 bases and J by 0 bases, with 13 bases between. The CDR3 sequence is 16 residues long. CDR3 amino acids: CASSGPLADSYNEQFF. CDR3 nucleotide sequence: TGTGCCAGCAGTGGCCCTTTAGCGGACTCCTACAATGAGCAGTTCTTC.

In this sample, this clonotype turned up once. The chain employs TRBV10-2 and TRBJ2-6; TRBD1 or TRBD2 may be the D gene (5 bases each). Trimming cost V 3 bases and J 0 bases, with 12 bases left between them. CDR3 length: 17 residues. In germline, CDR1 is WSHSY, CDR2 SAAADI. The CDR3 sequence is CASSEWDHSSGANVLTF. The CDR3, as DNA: TGCGCCAGCAGTGAATGGGACCACTCCTCTGGGGCCAACGTCCTGACTTTC.

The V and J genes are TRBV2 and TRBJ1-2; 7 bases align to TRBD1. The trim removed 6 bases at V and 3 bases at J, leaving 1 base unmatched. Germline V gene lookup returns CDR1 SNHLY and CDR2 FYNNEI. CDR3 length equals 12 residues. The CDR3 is CASRDRHYGYTF. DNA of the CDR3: TGTGCCAGCAGGGACAGGCACTATGGCTACACCTTC.